A single sample is the source of the 32 T cell receptor beta chains below, sequenced in a study of identical twins. Each CDR3 protein is one row after TCRdb ran MiXCR on the 5' RACE reads. Of 350,000 to 450,000 distinct CDR3 sequences listed, about 18% are singletons. Source material: naive T cells sorted from blood. The receptors originated from a man over 45 in good health.

There are a few counts of this clonotype. The chain employs TRBV10-3 and TRBJ2-1, with D tentatively TRBD2 (7 bases). Germline loops: CDR1 ENHRY, CDR2 SYGVKD. This CDR3 is 15 amino acids long. V was clipped by 6 bases and J by 2 bases, with 14 bases between them. The CDR3 is CAIRRGGDAYNEQFF. The CDR3 DNA is TGTGCCATCAGGAGGGGGGGTGACGCCTACAATGAGCAGTTCTTC.

In this sample, this clonotype turned up a few times. The gene calls are TRBV6-1 and TRBJ2-1; D ambiguous. The CDR3 runs 14 residues. V gave up 6 bases and J gave up 2 bases, with 11 bases separating them. The germline CDR1 and CDR2 sequences are MNHNS and SASEGT. For the CDR3, the DNA is TGTGCCAGCAGCCCCACGTATACCTACAATGAGCAGTTCTTC. As protein: CASSPTYTYNEQFF.

The rearrangement joins TRBV30 to TRBJ2-6; tentative D call: TRBD1 (5 bases). CDR3 size: 14 residues. Germline loops: CDR1 GTSNPN, CDR2 SVGIG (reference sequence). This chain's CDR3 is CAQGIGSGANVLTF. In nucleotides, the CDR3 is TGTGCGCAGGGAATCGGGTCTGGGGCCAACGTCCTGACTTTC.

This chain uses TRBV28 with TRBJ1-2; 12 nucleotides line up with TRBD1. Germline CDR1 reads MDHEN; CDR2 reads SYDVKM. V shed 6 bases, J shed 4 bases, and the junction held 6 bases outside the gene matches. The CDR3 covers 15 residues. DNA of the CDR3: TGTGCCAGCAGGACGGGACAGGGGGCGATCTATGGCTACACCTTC. Translated: CASRTGQGAIYGYTF.

This chain joins TRBV5-1 and TRBJ2-7; D remains unclear. CDR3 length equals 14 residues. The germline CDR1 and CDR2 sequences are SGHRS and YFSETQ. Deletions cut 9 bases from V and 0 bases from J, with 16 bases between. The CDR3 region has the DNA TGCGCCACCGCAAGTGAACCACTCTCCTACGAGCAGTACTTC. It codes for CATASEPLSYEQYF.

V usage is TRBV6-1 and J usage is TRBJ2-7, with D unclear. CDR1 and CDR2 (germline): MNHNS, SASEGT. The CDR3 length is 13 residues. V lost 8 bases, J lost 3 bases, and 14 bases lay in between. CDR3 DNA sequence: TGTGCCAGCGTGGGCCCTGGTCGCTACGAGCAGTACTTC. Translation: CASVGPGRYEQYF.

At least ten counts were recorded for this clonotype. This chain links TRBV29-1 with TRBJ2-3; maybe TRBD1 (5 bases). With 7 bases removed from V and 8 bases from J, the gap between germline ends came to 10 bases. CDR1 is SQVTM and CDR2 is ANQGSEA in the germline V gene. The length of the CDR3 is 10 residues. CDR3 bases: TGCAGCGCAGGGTCCGCTACGCAGTATTTT. This sequence encodes CSAGSATQYF.

This clonotype has just a few counts. The chain uses TRBV29-1 and TRBJ2-7; 8 nucleotides agree with TRBD1. V was pared by 7 bases and J by 0 bases, with 5 bases of the junction left unmatched. The CDR3 totals 13 residues. From germline, CDR1 is SQVTM and CDR2 ANQGSEA. In DNA, the CDR3 is TGCAGCGCCGCGGACAGGGTCTCCTACGAGCAGTACTTC. Translated: CSAADRVSYEQYF.

V usage is TRBV7-6 and J usage is TRBJ2-3; TRBD2 matches at 7 bases. The ends lost 2 bases at V and 0 bases at J; junction bases unmatched: 2. The CDR3 sequence is 15 residues long. The V gene's germline CDR1 is SGHVS and CDR2 FNYEAQ. The CDR3 reads CASSLNSGSTDTQYF. CDR3 DNA sequence: TGTGCCAGCAGCTTAAATAGCGGGAGCACAGATACGCAGTATTTT.

This clonotype was counted between two and nine times. The chain recombines TRBV7-2 with TRBJ2-1, with 7 bases matching TRBD1. Germline lookup yields CDR1 SGHTA and CDR2 FQGNSA. The CDR3 covers 13 residues. V was pared by 5 bases and J by 7 bases, with 5 bases of the junction left unmatched. The CDR3 coding sequence is TGTGCCAGCAGCGCCGACAGGGTGAATGAGCAGTTCTTC. This gives the protein CASSADRVNEQFF.

This clonotype turned up a few times. CDR3 amino acids: CASSSVQLSGTNEQFF. CDR3 sequence (DNA): TGCGCCAGCAGCTCCGTACAACTTAGCGGGACCAATGAGCAGTTCTTC. The chain is built from TRBV5-1 and TRBJ2-1, with TRBD2 identical over 8 bases. The CDR3 covers 16 residues. After removal of 3 bases from V and 6 bases from J, the junction contained 11 bases not matched to a gene. Per the germline V gene, CDR1 is SGHRS and CDR2 is YFSETQ.

The V call is TRBV20-1, the J call TRBJ2-1; TRBD1 aligns across 8 bases. Germline V lookup: CDR1 DFQATT, CDR2 SNEGSKA (reference sequence). The V segment lost 6 bases and the J segment 3 bases; nucleotides outside the gene matches: 7. The CDR3 length is 14 residues. The CDR3 loop reads CSAITGGNYNEQFF. The CDR3 region has the DNA TGCAGTGCAATTACAGGGGGAAACTACAATGAGCAGTTCTTC.

There are many counts of this clonotype. The CDR3: CATSRENRLTDTQYF. The CDR3 nucleotides are TGTGCCACCAGCAGAGAAAACAGGCTCACAGATACGCAGTATTTT. The chain couples TRBV15 to TRBJ2-3; D perhaps matches TRBD1 (5 bases). Germline CDR1 is LNHNV and CDR2 is YYDKDF (reference sequence). V gave up 0 bases and J gave up 2 bases, with 9 bases separating them. The CDR3 has 15 amino acids. The full variable domain, completed using reference TRBV15 and TRBJ2-3, is DAMVIQNPRYQVTQFGKPVTLSCSQTLNHNVMYWYQQKSSQAPKLLFHYYDKDFNNEADTPDNFQSRRPNTSFCFLDIRSPGLGDTAMYLCATSRENRLTDTQYFGPGTRLTVL.

This clonotype came up a few times. J is TRBJ1-1 and V is TRBV7-8, with D possibly TRBD1 on 6 matching bases. Trimming pared 5 bases from V and 4 bases from J, leaving 17 bases between. The CDR3 spans 15 residues. Germline CDR1 and CDR2: SGHVS and FQNEAQ. CDR3 sequence (DNA): TGTGCCAGCAGCCCGACGTGGGGGGCGGGCACTGAAGCTTTCTTT. This sequence encodes CASSPTWGAGTEAFF.

CDR3: CASSLGTSVVREQFF. The CDR3 DNA sequence: TGTGCCAGCAGCTTGGGGACTAGCGTCGTTCGGGAGCAGTTCTTC. The chain couples TRBV11-2 to TRBJ2-1, with 10 bases that match TRBD2. J lost 10 bases, V lost 3 bases, and 9 bases had no gene match. The CDR3 covers 15 residues. In germline, CDR1 is SGHAT, CDR2 FQNNGV.

This clonotype was counted at least ten times. The chain recombines TRBV5-1 with TRBJ1-1; maybe TRBD1 (5 bases). V was trimmed by 0 bases and J by 5 bases, leaving 14 bases between them. CDR1 is SGHRS and CDR2 is YFSETQ in the germline V gene. This CDR3 is 15 amino acids long. The CDR3 is CASSLGPTGWTEAFF. CDR3 in DNA: TGCGCCAGCAGCTTGGGACCTACAGGATGGACTGAAGCTTTCTTT.

This clonotype has a handful of counts. Here the CDR3 DNA reads TGTGCCAGCAGCCAAGAGTTTTGGAACAGCATGGGTTCACCCCTCCACTTT. The encoded protein is CASSQEFWNSMGSPLHF. J is TRBJ1-6 and V is TRBV4-2; D gene uncertain. The germline V gene has CDR1 LGHNA and CDR2 YNFKEQ. This CDR3 has 17 residues. V was trimmed by 0 bases and J by 9 bases, leaving 18 bases between them.

This clonotype has a count of ten or more. This chain connects TRBV20-1 to TRBJ2-7, with D unresolved. V lost 3 bases and J 0 bases, leaving 15 bases between the germline ends. Germline V gene lookup returns CDR1 DFQATT and CDR2 SNEGSKA (reference sequence). This CDR3 has 15 residues. The CDR3 region is CSASSRTMISYEQYF. The CDR3, as DNA: TGCAGTGCTAGTTCACGGACGATGATCTCCTACGAGCAGTACTTC.

The chain joins TRBV2 to TRBJ1-3; D is unresolved. The V end was cut by 7 bases, the J end by 2 bases, with 15 bases between. CDR1 is SNHLY and CDR2 is FYNNEI in the germline V gene. The CDR3 has 15 residues. CDR3 sequence: CASTERTPTGNTIYF. For the CDR3, the DNA is TGTGCCAGCACGGAGAGGACTCCGACTGGAAACACCATATATTTT.

Details on this clonotype: This sequence may be a read error, since a much larger clone differs from it by one base. This chain joins TRBV9 and TRBJ2-5; a possible D gene is TRBD1 (6 bases). This CDR3 is 17 amino acids long. Per germline, CDR1 SGDLS and CDR2 YYNGEE. The chain's CDR3 is CASSVRTPGVGQENQYF. CDR3 in DNA: TGTGCCAGCAGCGTAAGGACCCCAGGGGTGGGCCAAGAGAACCAGTACTTC.

This clonotype occurred a few times. The V and J genes are TRBV2 and TRBJ2-7; D unresolved. From germline, CDR1 is SNHLY and CDR2 FYNNEI. The V gene lost 6 bases and the J gene lost 3 bases, with 9 bases spanning the gap. The CDR3 contains 12 residues. CDR3 coding DNA: TGTGCCAGCAGGGTCGACTTCTACGAGCAGTACTTC. Translating it yields CASRVDFYEQYF. The full variable domain, with the rest looked up from reference TRBV2 and TRBJ2-7, is EPEVTQTPSHQVTQMGQEVILRCVPISNHLYFYWYRQILGQKVEFLVSFYNNEISEKSEIFDDQFSVERPDGSNFTLKIRSTKLEDSAMYFCASRVDFYEQYFGPGTRLTVT.

This chain links TRBV24-1 with TRBJ2-2; 8 nucleotides agree with TRBD1. This CDR3 has 17 residues. V shed 3 bases, J shed 2 bases, and the junction held 7 bases outside the gene matches. Germline CDR1 reads KGHDR; CDR2 reads SFDVKD. CDR3 sequence: CATSDPGQGGNTGELFF. CDR3 in DNA: TGTGCCACCAGTGATCCAGGACAGGGCGGTAACACCGGGGAGCTGTTTTTT.

The chain has TRBV3-1 and TRBJ1-1; D remains unclear. Germline CDR1 reads LGHDT; CDR2 reads YNNKEL (reference sequence). The CDR3 totals 16 residues. Trimming removed 0 bases at V and 4 bases at J, with 15 bases between. Here the CDR3 DNA reads TGTGCCAGCAGCCAAGATAGCGGGCAGGTCGGCACTGAAGCTTTCTTT. Translating gives CASSQDSGQVGTEAFF.

V is TRBV7-2 and J is TRBJ1-6; D gene uncertain. Looked up from germline, CDR1 is SGHTA and CDR2 is FQGNSA. The V gene lost 2 bases and the J gene lost 7 bases, with 12 bases spanning the gap. CDR3 length: 15 amino acids. The CDR3 protein is CASSLWLAPNSPLHF. DNA for the CDR3: TGTGCCAGCAGCTTATGGCTAGCCCCCAATTCACCCCTCCACTTT.

This clonotype came up many times. An end of the junction does not agree with germline; a read error may underlie this. The gene calls are TRBV6-5 and TRBJ1-2; TRBD1 matches 9 bases. There are 18 residues in the CDR3. CDR1 and CDR2 (germline): MNHEY, SVGAGI. CDR3 loop: CASTYFGQGTEINYGYTF. The CDR3 DNA sequence: TGTGCCAGCACTTACTTCGGACAGGGGACGGAGATTAACTATGGCTACACCTTC.

This clonotype has ten or more counts. The chain joins TRBV12-3 or TRBV12-4 to TRBJ2-3, with 7 bases identical to TRBD2. The V and J ends lost 5 bases and 5 bases, in that order; junction bases with no gene match: 7. CDR3 length equals 14 residues. The CDR3: CASSGRAFKDTQYF. Written as DNA, the CDR3 is TGTGCCAGCAGTGGGAGGGCGTTCAAAGATACGCAGTATTTT.

The V and J genes are TRBV18 and TRBJ1-3; TRBD1 aligns across 10 bases. In germline, CDR1 is KGHSH, CDR2 LQKENI. This CDR3 spans 17 amino acids. With 3 bases clipped from V and 2 bases from J, the junction kept 7 bases outside the gene matches. CDR3 loop: CASSPDRDRGAGNTIYF. CDR3 sequence (DNA): TGTGCCAGCTCACCGGATCGGGACAGGGGAGCTGGAAACACCATATATTTT. The full variable domain, completed using reference TRBV18 and TRBJ1-3, is NAGVMQNPRHLVRRRGQEARLRCSPMKGHSHVYWYRQLPEEGLKFMVYLQKENIIDESGMPKERFSAEFPKEGPSILRIQQVVRGDSAAYFCASSPDRDRGAGNTIYFGEGSWLTVV.

This clonotype was found many times. The V call is TRBV10-3, the J call TRBJ2-7; no clear D gene. CDR3 length: 12 amino acids. V was clipped by 1 base and J by 5 bases, with 6 bases between them. Germline V lookup: CDR1 ENHRY, CDR2 SYGVKD. The CDR3 sequence: CAISEWAHEQYF. The CDR3 region has the DNA TGTGCCATCAGTGAGTGGGCACACGAGCAGTACTTC.

The chain couples TRBV20-1 to TRBJ2-3; 8 bases agree with TRBD1. The J segment lost 5 bases and the V segment lost 1 base, leaving 5 bases of the junction unmatched. The CDR3 is 14 amino acids. Looked up from germline, CDR1 is DFQATT and CDR2 is SNEGSKA (reference sequence). The CDR3 reads CSARVRGQIDTQYF. The DNA of the CDR3 is TGCAGTGCTAGAGTCAGGGGGCAAATAGATACGCAGTATTTT.

This chain uses TRBV9 with TRBJ2-3; 11 bases map to TRBD2. The junction had 6 bases not matched to a gene; V was cut back by 0 bases and J by 6 bases. From germline, CDR1 is SGDLS and CDR2 YYNGEE. The CDR3 consists of 16 residues. The CDR3 spells CASSVVTSGSADTQYF. The CDR3 nucleotides read TGTGCCAGCAGCGTAGTAACTAGCGGGAGCGCTGATACGCAGTATTTT.

Many counts were recorded for this clonotype. CDR3 nucleotides: TGTGCCATCAGTCCAGGGGGGGGGAGCAATCAGCCCCAGCATTTT. Amino acids: CAISPGGGSNQPQHF. The chain links TRBV10-3 to TRBJ1-5; 7 bases align to TRBD1. Germline V gives CDR1 ENHRY, CDR2 SYGVKD. CDR3 size: 15 residues. After removal of 5 bases from V and 1 base from J, the junction contained 5 bases not matched to a gene.

The chain has TRBV20-1 and TRBJ2-3; 13 bases fit TRBD2. The V segment lost 4 bases and the J segment 3 bases; nucleotides outside the gene matches: 4. CDR1 and CDR2 from the germline V gene are DFQATT and SNEGSKA (reference sequence). The CDR3 consists of 15 residues. The CDR3 sequence: CSATGTSGNTDTQYF. The CDR3 DNA reads as TGCAGTGCTACCGGGACTAGCGGGAATACAGATACGCAGTATTTT.